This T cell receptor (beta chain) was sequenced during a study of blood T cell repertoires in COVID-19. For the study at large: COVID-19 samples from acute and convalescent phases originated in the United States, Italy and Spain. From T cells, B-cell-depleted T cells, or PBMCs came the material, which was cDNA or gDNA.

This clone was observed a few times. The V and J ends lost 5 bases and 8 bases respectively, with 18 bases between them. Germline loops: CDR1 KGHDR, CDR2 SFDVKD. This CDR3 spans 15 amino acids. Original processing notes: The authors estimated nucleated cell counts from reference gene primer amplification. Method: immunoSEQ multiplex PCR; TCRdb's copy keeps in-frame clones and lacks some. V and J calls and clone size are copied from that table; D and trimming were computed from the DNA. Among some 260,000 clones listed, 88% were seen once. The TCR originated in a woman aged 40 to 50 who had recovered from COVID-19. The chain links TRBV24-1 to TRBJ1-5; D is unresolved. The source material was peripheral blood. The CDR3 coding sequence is TGTGCCACCAGTGCCGGAACACCTCCTCAGGAGCCCCAGCATTTT. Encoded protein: CATSAGTPPQEPQHF.